This T cell receptor beta chain originates from a study of OX40 agonist ivuxolimab in advanced cancers. Findings and caveats of the study: The antigen specificity of the peripheral T cells (those that were expanded) was not determined.

Germline lookup yields CDR1 MNHEY and CDR2 SVGAGI. This CDR3 region has 13 residues. The germline V and J ends were trimmed by 0 bases and 1 base, with 3 bases remaining between them. Details on this clone: Its antigen remains unknown.

Only in-frame clones appear in the TCRdb table, and some are missing; sequencing was by immunoSEQ multiplex PCR. The repertoire has some 41,000 clones, 80% to 90% of them found once; the top ten carry about 40%. The sample consisted of CD4+ or CD8+ T cells sorted from blood, taken in a trial of the OX40 agonist ivuxolimab. The chain has TRBV6-5 and TRBJ2-5; D ambiguous. This TCR derives from an adult with an advanced solid tumor such as melanoma, head and neck, liver or kidney cancer. CDR3 coding DNA: TGTGCCAGCAGTTACTCAGGCCAAGAGACCCAGTACTTC. Its translation is CASSYSGQETQYF.